The T cell receptor (beta chain) under discussion was sequenced for a study of blood T cells in healthy people across ages. General study results and limits: TCR beta diversity, measured per million T cells, fell in a roughly linear way with age.

A second 7 to 11 cycle PCR used barcoded and J-beta primers. Via MiXCR, TCRdb re-called the 5' RACE reads, giving one row per CDR3 protein. This sample has a few hundred thousand distinct CDR3 sequences, with roughly a quarter found just once. Germline lookup yields CDR1 MDHEN and CDR2 SYDVKM. The CDR3 has 16 amino acids. This clonotype has just a few counts. Its specificity is unknown. These data were also reused for a study on T cells of mothers and their children.

V and J are TRBV28 and TRBJ2-7; 9 bases line up with TRBD2. The J call may not be correct, given that the DNA end is closer to TRBJ2-5. This clonotype was sampled from a boy younger than 10 in good health. The sample consisted of blood. The CDR3 region is CANSLSSGVSWETQYF. The CDR3 nucleotides read TGTGCCAACAGCTTGTCTAGCGGGGTATCATGGGAGACCCAGTACTTC.